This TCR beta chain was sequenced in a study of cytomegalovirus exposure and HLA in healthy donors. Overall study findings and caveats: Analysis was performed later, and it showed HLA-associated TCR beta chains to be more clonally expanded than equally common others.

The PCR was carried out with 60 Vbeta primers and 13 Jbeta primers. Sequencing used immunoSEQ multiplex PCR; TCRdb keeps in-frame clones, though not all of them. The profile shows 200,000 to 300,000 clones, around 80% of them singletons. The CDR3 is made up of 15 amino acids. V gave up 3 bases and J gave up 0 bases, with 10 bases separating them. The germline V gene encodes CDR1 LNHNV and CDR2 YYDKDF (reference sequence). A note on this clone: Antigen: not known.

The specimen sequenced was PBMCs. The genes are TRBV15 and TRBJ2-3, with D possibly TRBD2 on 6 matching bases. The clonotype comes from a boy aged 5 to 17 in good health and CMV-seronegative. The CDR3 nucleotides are TGTGCCACCAGCAGCCTAGCGCCTAGCACAGATACGCAGTATTTT. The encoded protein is CATSSLAPSTDTQYF.